A single sample gave rise to the 6 T cell receptor beta chains below, sequenced in a study of T cell repertoires in cytomegalovirus infection. These receptors' antigens are unknown. MiXCR, applied by TCRdb to the reads, yields one record per CDR3 protein. The data show about 770,000 distinct CDR3 sequences, roughly 29% seen once. The sample was cultured CD8+ T cells from PBMCs, taken from culture after CMV antigen stimulation. The receptors come from a human donor in good health (CMV status not recorded). Some clones in this sample may be carry-over from other donors' samples.

The gene calls are TRBV28 and TRBJ1-2, with 7 positions matching TRBD1. Germline-derived CDR1 and CDR2 are MDHEN and SYDVKM. Trimming at V came to 8 bases and at J to 7 bases, leaving 10 bases not matched to a gene. The CDR3 sequence is 13 residues long. CDR3 protein: CASCYGTVIGYTF. The CDR3 bases are TGTGCCAGCTGTTACGGGACAGTTATTGGCTACACCTTC.

This clonotype came up a few times. The J gene is TRBJ1-5, the V gene TRBV27, with 8 bases lining up with TRBD1. The germline V gene has CDR1 MNHEY and CDR2 SMNVEV (reference sequence). The V segment lost 5 bases and the J segment 1 base; nucleotides outside the gene matches: 7. This CDR3 has 16 amino acids. CDR3 loop: CASSPSTGESNQPQHF. CDR3 DNA sequence: TGTGCCAGCAGTCCGTCGACAGGGGAGAGCAATCAGCCCCAGCATTTT.

This clonotype appeared a few times. This sequence joins TRBV9 and TRBJ1-5, with unresolved D. The V and J ends lost 0 bases and 0 bases respectively, with 4 bases between them. The CDR3 extends over 14 amino acids. Germline V gives CDR1 SGDLS, CDR2 YYNGEE. The CDR3 spells CASSVGDSNQPQHF. The CDR3 DNA sequence: TGTGCCAGCAGCGTAGGGGATAGCAATCAGCCCCAGCATTTT.

This clonotype has a handful of counts. This chain uses TRBV29-1 with TRBJ1-1; 9 positions match TRBD1. The CDR3 covers 12 residues. The V gene end was trimmed by 7 bases and the J gene end by 1 base; junction bases not matched to a gene: 1. The germline gives CDR1 SQVTM, CDR2 ANQGSEA. CDR3 coding DNA: TGCAGCGGGGGACAGGGGAACACTGAAGCTTTCTTT. Residues: CSGGQGNTEAFF.

The chain couples TRBV5-1 to TRBJ2-7, with 7 bases matching TRBD1. With V trimmed by 5 bases and J by 4 bases, 9 bases remained unmatched. CDR1 and CDR2 (germline): SGHRS, YFSETQ. The CDR3 sequence is 14 residues long. CDR3 region: CASSKEGGLYEQYF. The CDR3 region has the DNA TGCGCCAGCAGTAAGGAAGGGGGCCTTTACGAGCAGTACTTC. The entire variable domain, with the rest obtained from reference TRBV5-1 and TRBJ2-7, is as follows: KAGVTQTPRYLIKTRGQQVTLSCSPISGHRSVSWYQQTPGQGLQFLFEYFSETQRNKGNFPGRFSGRQFSNSRSEMNVSTLELGDSALYLCASSKEGGLYEQYFGPGTRLTVT.

This clonotype was found once. The V call is TRBV10-3, the J call TRBJ1-1; no firm D call. Trimming cost V 5 bases and J 5 bases, with 6 bases left between them. The CDR3 runs to 11 residues. The germline gives CDR1 ENHRY, CDR2 SYGVKD. The CDR3 spells CAISSSTEAFF. CDR3 DNA: TGTGCCATCAGTAGCTCTACTGAAGCTTTCTTT.